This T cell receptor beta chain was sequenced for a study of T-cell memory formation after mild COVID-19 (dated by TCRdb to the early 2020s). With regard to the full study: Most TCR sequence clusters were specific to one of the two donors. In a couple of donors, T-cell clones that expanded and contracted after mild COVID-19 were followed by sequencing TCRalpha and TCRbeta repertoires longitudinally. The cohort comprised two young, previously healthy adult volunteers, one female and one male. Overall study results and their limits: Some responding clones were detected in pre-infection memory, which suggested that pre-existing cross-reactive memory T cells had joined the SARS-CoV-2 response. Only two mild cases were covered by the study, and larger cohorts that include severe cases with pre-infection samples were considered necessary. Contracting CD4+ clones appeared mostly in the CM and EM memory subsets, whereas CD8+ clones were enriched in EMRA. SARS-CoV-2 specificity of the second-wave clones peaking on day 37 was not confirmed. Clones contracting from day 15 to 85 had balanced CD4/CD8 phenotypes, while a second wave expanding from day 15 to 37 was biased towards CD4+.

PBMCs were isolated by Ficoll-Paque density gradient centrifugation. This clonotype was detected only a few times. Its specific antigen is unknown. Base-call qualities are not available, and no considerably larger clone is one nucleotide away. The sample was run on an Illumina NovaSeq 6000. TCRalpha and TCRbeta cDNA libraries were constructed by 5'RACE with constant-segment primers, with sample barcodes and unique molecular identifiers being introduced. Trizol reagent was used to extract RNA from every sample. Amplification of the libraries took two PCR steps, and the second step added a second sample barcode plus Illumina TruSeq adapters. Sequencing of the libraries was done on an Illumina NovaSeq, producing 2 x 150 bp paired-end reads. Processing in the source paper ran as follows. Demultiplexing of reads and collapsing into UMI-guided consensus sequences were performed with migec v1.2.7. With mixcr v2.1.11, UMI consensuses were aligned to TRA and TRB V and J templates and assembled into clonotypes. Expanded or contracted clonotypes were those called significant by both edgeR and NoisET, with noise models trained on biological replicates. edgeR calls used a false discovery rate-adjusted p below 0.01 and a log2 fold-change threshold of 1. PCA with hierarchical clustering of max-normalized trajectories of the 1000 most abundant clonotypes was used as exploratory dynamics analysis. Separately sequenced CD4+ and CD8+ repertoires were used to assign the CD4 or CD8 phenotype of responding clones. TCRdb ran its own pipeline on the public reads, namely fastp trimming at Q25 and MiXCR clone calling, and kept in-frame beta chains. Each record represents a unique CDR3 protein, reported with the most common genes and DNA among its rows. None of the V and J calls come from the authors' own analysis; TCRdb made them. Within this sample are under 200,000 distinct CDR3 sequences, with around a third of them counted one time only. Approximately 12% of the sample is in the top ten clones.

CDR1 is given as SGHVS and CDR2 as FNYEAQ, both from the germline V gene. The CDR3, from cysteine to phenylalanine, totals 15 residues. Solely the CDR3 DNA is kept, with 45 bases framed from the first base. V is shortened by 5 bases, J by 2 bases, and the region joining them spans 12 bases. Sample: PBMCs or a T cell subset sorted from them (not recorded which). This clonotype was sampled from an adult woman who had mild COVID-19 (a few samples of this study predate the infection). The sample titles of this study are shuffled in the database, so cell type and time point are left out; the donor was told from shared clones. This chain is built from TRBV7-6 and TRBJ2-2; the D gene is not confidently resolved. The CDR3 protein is CASSLDTFNTGELFF. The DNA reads TGTGCCAGCAGCCTTGACACCTTTAACACCGGGGAGCTGTTTTTT.